This T cell receptor (beta chain) was recorded in a study of T-cell reconstitution after alpha-beta-depleted transplantation in children. Trimming took off 5 bases at V and 2 bases at J, with 19 bases between the two ends. CDR1 is MDHEN and CDR2 is SYDVKM in the germline V gene. The CDR3 contains 16 residues. The TCRbeta library incorporated unique molecular identifiers. MiXCR, run by TCRdb on the PCR reads, gives a single entry per CDR3 protein. The sample has about 230,000 distinct CDR3 sequences; around 12% are singletons. This clonotype came up many times. The source is a human donor who donated a stem cell graft to a child with acute lymphoblastic leukemia. V gene TRBV28 combines with J gene TRBJ2-7; tentative D call: TRBD2 (5 bases). The sample here was PBMCs from the stem cell graft donor, taken from the stem cell graft. CDR3 nucleotides: TGTGCCAGCAGTCCCGGGTATGAGCGGCGCGCCTACGAGCAGTACTTC. Its protein is CASSPGYERRAYEQYF.